The TCR beta chain under discussion was sequenced for a study of cytotoxic CD8 clonotypes in ibrutinib-treated CLL. V lost 1 base, J lost 8 bases, and 7 bases stayed unmatched. This CDR3 is 15 amino acids long. Per germline, CDR1 SGHNT and CDR2 YENEEA. Sequencing used immunoSEQ multiplex PCR; TCRdb keeps in-frame clones, though not all of them. Of around 300,000 clones listed, around four fifths are singletons. Study-wide points: The study found clonality rose at ibrutinib response, then fell toward baseline at progression. Collection times varied between progressing and sustained-remission patients. On treatment, the uncommon public clonotypes contracted or remained stable. Measured clonality at baseline was greater than in age-matched healthy donors and tracked with circulating CD8+ T-cell counts.

Comments on this clone: The antigen is not known.

The source is a human donor with chronic lymphocytic leukemia. Specimen: PBMCs, collected before ibrutinib treatment. J is TRBJ2-1 and V is TRBV11-3; 8 bases line up with TRBD2. The CDR3 region has the DNA TGTGCCAGCAGCTTAGGACGGGAGGGCCGGGATGAGCAGTTCTTC. This codes for CASSLGREGRDEQFF.